Listed below are T cell receptor beta chains from one sample, sequenced in a study of cytomegalovirus exposure and HLA in healthy donors. Measured with immunoSEQ multiplex PCR; TCRdb has only the in-frame clones, and not every one. Of about 200,000 clones in the sample, approximately 80% were seen once. The specimen was PBMCs. Receptors were obtained from a girl aged 5 to 17 in good health and CMV-seronegative. Each CDR3 is given with its conserved first and last residue. D genes are given only for firm matches. The size entry is marked missing in some rows and otherwise reads once, few, many or a size class.

j_call d_call clone_size v_call cdr3_nt cdr3_aa
TRBJ1-3 NA NA TRBV28 TGTGCCAGCAGTTTCGGCGGGGGGGCTTACACTGGAAACACCATATATTTT CASSFGGGAYTGNTIYF
TRBJ2-1 TRBD2 NA TRBV5-4 TGTGCCAGCAGCTTGGTAGCGGGGGACCCGTACAATGAGCAGTTCTTC CASSLVAGDPYNEQFF
TRBJ1-1 NA NA TRBV9 TGTGCCAGCAGCGTAGTAGAAACGAACACTGAAGCTTTCTTT CASSVVETNTEAFF
TRBJ2-3 TRBD1 NA TRBV4-1 TGCGCCAGCAGCCAAGCGGTGGGGACAGGGTTTCCAGATACGCAGTATTTT CASSQAVGTGFPDTQYF
TRBJ1-2 TRBD1 NA TRBV2 TGTGCCAGCAGTGAAGTCCAGGGGGCGGGTGGCTACACCTTC CASSEVQGAGGYTF
TRBJ2-5 TRBD2 NA TRBV9 TGTGCCAGCAGCGTTGGGATAGCGGGGGATCAACGGGAGACCCAGTACTTC CASSVGIAGDQRETQYF
TRBJ2-1 NA NA TRBV14 TGTGCCAGCAGCCAAGAGCGCGCTAGCCTTTTGGCCAATGAGCAGTTCTTC CASSQERASLLANEQFF
TRBJ2-7 TRBD1 NA TRBV23-1 TGCGCCAGCAGTCAATCAGTCAGGGGGCTAAGGGAGCAGTACTTC CASSQSVRGLREQYF
TRBJ1-2 NA NA TRBV9 TGTGCCAGCAGCGTAGGTCAGGAGGGGCCCTATGGCTACACCTTC CASSVGQEGPYGYTF
TRBJ2-7 TRBD2 few TRBV6-1 TGTGCCAGCGGTGAAAGGGCCAGCGGGGTTAGGGGCGAGCAGTACTTC CASGERASGVRGEQYF
TRBJ2-1 TRBD2 once TRBV6-4 TGTGCCAGCAGCCGGGGGGGCTACAATGAGCAGTTCTTC CASSRGGYNEQFF
TRBJ2-7 TRBD1 NA TRBV28 TGTGCCACCACAGACAGGGGCGGTCCCTACGAGCAGTACTTC CATTDRGGPYEQYF
TRBJ2-3 NA once TRBV19 TGTGCCAGCCGAACGGTTTCGACAGATACGCAGTATTTT CASRTVSTDTQYF
TRBJ2-3 TRBD2 NA TRBV5-1 TGCGCCAGCAGCTCGGGACTAGCGGGGGCCCTTCGTGGAGATACGCAGTATTTT CASSSGLAGALRGDTQYF
TRBJ2-1 TRBD2 NA TRBV29-1 TGCAGCGTTGGTGGAGTCTGGCGGGAGCCACCGAACAATGAGCAGTTCTTC CSVGGVWREPPNNEQFF
TRBJ1-1 TRBD1 NA TRBV7-9 TGTGCCAGCAGCCCTCAGGGGGCGAACACTGAAGCTTTCTTT CASSPQGANTEAFF
TRBJ1-1 TRBD1 NA TRBV28 TGTGCCAGCAGTTTCCTGGACAGGATTATGAACACTGAAGCTTTCTTT CASSFLDRIMNTEAFF
TRBJ2-7 NA NA TRBV4-2 TGTGCCAGCAGCCAAGCATCGCAGGGCTACGAGCAGTACTTC CASSQASQGYEQYF
TRBJ2-1 TRBD2 few TRBV4-1 TGCGCCAGCAGCCCGAGTGGACTAGTACGTGAGCAGTTCTTC CASSPSGLVREQFF
TRBJ1-1 TRBD1 NA TRBV27 TGTGCCAGCAGTACAGGGGGCCTTCAAGTAAAAACTGAAGCTTTCTTT CASSTGGLQVKTEAFF